These T cell receptor beta chains were read from a single sample in a study of OX40 agonist ivuxolimab in advanced cancers. Assay used: immunoSEQ multiplex PCR; TCRdb lists only in-frame clones, some missing. The table lists fewer than 120,000 clones, roughly 90% of them singletons. Here the sequenced sample was CD4+ or CD8+ T cells sorted from blood, taken in a trial of the OX40 agonist ivuxolimab. The receptors here all came from an adult with an advanced solid tumor such as melanoma, head and neck, liver or kidney cancer. CDR3s include the opening cysteine and the closing phenylalanine or tryptophan. A D gene is named only where the DNA matches it firmly. Rows may omit the clone size; those that give it use once, few, many or a size class.

CDR3 | DNA | size | D | J | V
CASGQFDGANVLTF | TGTGCCAGTGGACAGTTTGATGGGGCCAACGTCCTGACTTTC | NA | NA | TRBJ2-6 | TRBV19
CASSFPGGDQAFF | TGTGCCAGCAGCTTCCCGGGGGGGGACCAAGCTTTCTTT | NA | NA | TRBJ1-1 | TRBV6-1
CASSWAESLSGNTIYF | TGTGCCAGCAGCTGGGCAGAATCCCTCTCTGGAAACACCATATATTTT | NA | NA | TRBJ1-3 | TRBV5-5
CASSFGTGSDEQFF | TGTGCCAGCAGCTTTGGGACAGGGAGTGATGAGCAGTTCTTC | once | TRBD1 | TRBJ2-1 | TRBV11-1
CASIKDREGSQHF | TGTGCCAGTATCAAGGACAGGGAGGGGTCCCAGCATTTT | NA | TRBD1 | TRBJ1-5 | TRBV19
CASRSSGNRDEQFF | TGTGCCAGCCGGTCGTCAGGGAATAGGGATGAGCAGTTCTTC | NA | NA | TRBJ2-1 | TRBV6-5
CASSLAITGETQYF | TGTGCTAGCAGCTTAGCAATAACAGGGGAGACCCAGTACTTC | NA | NA | TRBJ2-5 | TRBV7-7
CASSLLIRSTDTQYF | TGTGCCAGCAGCCTTCTGATACGCAGCACAGATACGCAGTATTTT | NA | NA | TRBJ2-3 | TRBV11-2
CASGGGGPYGYTF | TGTGCCAGCGGAGGAGGGGGGCCCTATGGCTACACCTTC | NA | NA | TRBJ1-2 | TRBV25-1
CASSFSGDQPQHF | TGTGCCAGCAGCTTTTCCGGAGATCAGCCCCAGCATTTT | NA | NA | TRBJ1-5 | TRBV7-2
CATSKGGSYGYTF | TGTGCCACCAGCAAGGGCGGCTCCTATGGCTACACCTTC | NA | NA | TRBJ1-2 | TRBV15
CSGAGGSNTEAFF | TGCAGCGGTGCAGGGGGTAGCAACACTGAAGCTTTCTTT | NA | TRBD1 | TRBJ1-1 | TRBV29-1
CASSQTSGPNTGELFF | TGCGCCAGCAGCCAGACTAGCGGGCCGAACACCGGGGAGCTGTTTTTT | few | TRBD2 | TRBJ2-2 | TRBV4-1
CASSLADREGIDTEAFF | TGCGCCAGCAGCTTGGCTGACAGGGAAGGAATAGACACTGAAGCTTTCTTT | once | TRBD1 | TRBJ1-1 | TRBV5-1
CASSQAGTQETQYF | TGCGCCAGCAGCCAAGCCGGGACTCAAGAGACCCAGTACTTC | NA | NA | TRBJ2-5 | TRBV4-1
CASTPSPENEKLFF | TGTGCCAGTACCCCATCCCCCGAGAATGAAAAACTGTTTTTT | NA | NA | TRBJ1-4 | TRBV19
CASGSLPHRADGEQYF | TGTGCTAGTGGTTCTCTCCCCCACAGGGCTGACGGCGAGCAGTACTTC | NA | NA | TRBJ2-7 | TRBV12-5
CASSIPQGRKAFF | TGTGCCAGTAGTATCCCCCAGGGCCGGAAAGCTTTCTTT | NA | NA | TRBJ1-1 | TRBV19
CASKAGANTGELFF | TGTGCCAGCAAGGCGGGGGCAAACACCGGGGAGCTGTTTTTT | NA | NA | TRBJ2-2 | TRBV6-1
CASSEAVSYEQYF | TGTGCCAGCAGTGAAGCCGTTTCCTACGAGCAGTACTTC | NA | NA | TRBJ2-7 | TRBV6-1
CASSQEGSGGIGELFF | TGTGCCAGCAGCCAAGAAGGTAGCGGGGGGATCGGGGAGCTGTTTTTT | NA | TRBD2 | TRBJ2-2 | TRBV4-2
CASSQLGLGANVLTF | TGTGCCAGCAGCCAATTGGGCCTTGGGGCCAACGTCCTGACTTTC | NA | NA | TRBJ2-6 | TRBV16
CASKGGAKLTGNTIYF | TGTGCCAGCAAAGGGGGCGCAAAACTGACTGGAAACACCATATATTTT | NA | TRBD1 | TRBJ1-3 | TRBV2
CASSLRQGSDSGANVLTF | TGCGCCAGCAGCTTGCGACAGGGAAGTGACTCTGGGGCCAACGTCCTGACTTTC | NA | TRBD1 | TRBJ2-6 | TRBV5-1
CASSPSGLAVPRRLYNEQFF | TGTGCCAGCTCACCCTCAGGACTAGCGGTTCCCCGGCGCCTCTACAATGAGCAGTTCTTC | few | TRBD2 | TRBJ2-1 | TRBV18
CAISEYRNEKLFF | TGTGCCATCAGTGAGTACAGAAATGAAAAACTGTTTTTT | NA | NA | TRBJ1-4 | TRBV10-3
CASSPQRSRTYEQYF | TGTGCCAGCAGCCCCCAGAGGAGCCGCACCTACGAGCAGTACTTC | NA | NA | TRBJ2-7 | TRBV7-2
CASSLSGTGLETQYF | TGTGCCAGCAGCCTTAGCGGGACCGGGCTAGAGACCCAGTACTTC | NA | TRBD2 | TRBJ2-5 | TRBV7-2
CASSPTVLRGNTIYF | TGTGCCAGCAGTCCGACAGTACTCAGGGGAAACACCATATATTTT | NA | NA | TRBJ1-3 | TRBV28
CASSLSVNQETQYF | TGCGCCAGCAGCCTTAGTGTGAACCAAGAGACCCAGTACTTC | NA | NA | TRBJ2-5 | TRBV5-1
CASSPLAGGDTQYF | TGTGCCAGCTCACCCCTAGCGGGGGGGGATACGCAGTATTTT | NA | TRBD2 | TRBJ2-3 | TRBV18
CASSLASGEGKTQYF | TGTGCCAGCAGCTTGGCAAGCGGAGAAGGCAAGACCCAGTACTTC | NA | NA | TRBJ2-5 | TRBV5-4
CASSLLAGGVQETQYF | TGTGCCAGCAGCCTCCTAGCGGGAGGAGTACAAGAGACCCAGTACTTC | NA | TRBD2 | TRBJ2-5 | TRBV4-2
CASRRDSNQPQHF | TGTGCCAGCAGGAGGGATTCCAATCAGCCCCAGCATTTT | few | NA | TRBJ1-5 | TRBV2
CASSQTGGGTETQYF | TGTGCCAGCAGCCAGACTGGGGGGGGGACTGAGACCCAGTACTTC | once | TRBD2 | TRBJ2-5 | TRBV11-3
CASSLVTGSLNYGYTF | TGTGCCAGCAGCTTAGTTACGGGATCCTTAAACTATGGCTACACCTTC | NA | NA | TRBJ1-2 | TRBV13
CASSSQPSGSSYNEQFF | TGCGCCAGCAGCTCCCAGCCTAGCGGGAGCTCCTACAATGAGCAGTTCTTC | NA | TRBD2 | TRBJ2-1 | TRBV5-1
CASSQLPGLLKSTDTQYF | TGCGCCAGCAGCCAACTTCCTGGACTGTTAAAGAGCACAGATACGCAGTATTTT | once | NA | TRBJ2-3 | TRBV4-1